This T cell receptor beta chain was observed in a study of shared clonotypes between healthy human individuals. On the study more broadly: CD8 memory received one plate per donor, CD8 naive two, CD4 memory three and CD4 naive three.

Only Caucasian adults living in Nashville, Tennessee served as donors. It was into CD45RA+ naive and CD45RA-negative memory subsets that the CD4+ cells were split. In the original workflow: Filtering differed for immunoSEQ, which gave only junction sequences without quality scores. TCRdb keeps only in-frame clones here, not all; method: immunoSEQ multiplex PCR. V and J calls and clone size are those listed in that table; D and trimming were worked out from the DNA. Among roughly 2 million clones listed, around 95% were seen once. CDR3 length: 16 residues. The germline gives CDR1 SGHNT, CDR2 YENEEA. V was pared by 6 bases and J by 0 bases, with 5 bases of the junction left unmatched.

The rearrangement joins TRBV11-3 to TRBJ2-2; 9 bases line up with TRBD1. Material for sequencing was naive CD4+ T cells sorted from blood. Subset in this sample: CD45RA+ positively selected. The origin of this receptor is a man between 18 and 29 years old in good health. Here the CDR3 DNA reads TGTGCCAGCAGTTTCGGGACAGGGACGAACACCGGGGAGCTGTTTTTT. Translated, it gives CASSFGTGTNTGELFF.